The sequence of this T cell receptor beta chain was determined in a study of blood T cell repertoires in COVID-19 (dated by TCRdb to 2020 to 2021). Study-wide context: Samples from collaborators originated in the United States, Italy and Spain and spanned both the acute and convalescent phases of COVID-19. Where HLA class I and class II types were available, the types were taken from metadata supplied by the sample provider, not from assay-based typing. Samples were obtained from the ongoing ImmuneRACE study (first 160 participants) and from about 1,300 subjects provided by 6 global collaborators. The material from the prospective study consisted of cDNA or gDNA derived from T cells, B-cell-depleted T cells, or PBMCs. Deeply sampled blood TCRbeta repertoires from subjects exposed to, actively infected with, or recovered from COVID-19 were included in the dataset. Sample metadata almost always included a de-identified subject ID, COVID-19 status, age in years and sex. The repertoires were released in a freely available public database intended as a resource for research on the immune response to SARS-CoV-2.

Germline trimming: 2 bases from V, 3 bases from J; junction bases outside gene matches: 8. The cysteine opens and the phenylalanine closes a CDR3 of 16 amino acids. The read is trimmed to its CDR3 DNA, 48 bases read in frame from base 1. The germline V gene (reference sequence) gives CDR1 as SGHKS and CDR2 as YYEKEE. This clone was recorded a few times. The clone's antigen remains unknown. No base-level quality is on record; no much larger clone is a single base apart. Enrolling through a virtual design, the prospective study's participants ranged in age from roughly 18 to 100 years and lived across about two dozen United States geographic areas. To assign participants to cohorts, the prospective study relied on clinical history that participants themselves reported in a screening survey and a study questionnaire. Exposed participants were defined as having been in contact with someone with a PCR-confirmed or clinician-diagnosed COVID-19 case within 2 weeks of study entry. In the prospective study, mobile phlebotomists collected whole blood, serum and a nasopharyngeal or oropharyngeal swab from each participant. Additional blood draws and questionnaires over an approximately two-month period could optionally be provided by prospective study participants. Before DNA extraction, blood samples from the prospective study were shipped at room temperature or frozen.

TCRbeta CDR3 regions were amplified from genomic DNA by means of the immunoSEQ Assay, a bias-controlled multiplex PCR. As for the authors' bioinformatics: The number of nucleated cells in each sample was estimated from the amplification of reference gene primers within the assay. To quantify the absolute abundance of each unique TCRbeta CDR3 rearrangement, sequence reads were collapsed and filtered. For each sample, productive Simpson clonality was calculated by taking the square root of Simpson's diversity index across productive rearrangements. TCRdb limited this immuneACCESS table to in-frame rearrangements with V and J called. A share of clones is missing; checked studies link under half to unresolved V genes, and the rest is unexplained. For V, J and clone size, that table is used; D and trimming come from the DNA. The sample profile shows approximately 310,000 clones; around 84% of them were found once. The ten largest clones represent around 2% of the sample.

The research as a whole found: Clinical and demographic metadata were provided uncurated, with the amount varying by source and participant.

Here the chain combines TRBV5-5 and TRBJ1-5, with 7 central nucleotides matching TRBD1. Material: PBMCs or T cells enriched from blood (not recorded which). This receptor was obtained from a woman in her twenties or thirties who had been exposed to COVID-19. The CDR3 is CASSLNPGTVNQPQHF. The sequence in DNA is TGTGCCAGCAGCTTAAACCCCGGGACAGTCAATCAGCCCCAGCATTTT.